This TCR beta chain originates from a study of blood T cell repertoires in COVID-19. Background on the study: Spain, Italy and the United States supplied samples that represented acute and convalescent COVID-19. Sources were T cells, B-cell-depleted T cells, or PBMCs; the material itself was cDNA or gDNA.

As originally analysed: Reference gene primer amplification yielded estimated nucleated cell counts. The table came from immunoSEQ multiplex PCR; TCRdb's copy has only in-frame clones and leaves some out. V, J and clone size derive from that table, while D and trimming were established from the DNA sequence. The data contain over 25,000 clones, 75% to 95% of them singletons. The CDR3 totals 16 residues. V lost 3 bases to trimming and J lost 4 bases; unmatched junction nucleotides: 10. Germline V CDR1 and CDR2: SGDLS, YYNGEE. The sequence was collected from a human donor with active COVID-19. The donor label of this sample is uncertain. The rearrangement links TRBV9 to TRBJ1-3; the match to TRBD1 covers 7 bases. Sequencing was carried out using peripheral blood. CDR3 DNA sequence: TGTGCCAGCAGCGGCTCGCCCGACAGGGTGGGAAACACCATATATTTT. It yields the protein CASSGSPDRVGNTIYF. The whole variable domain, remainder taken from reference TRBV9 and TRBJ1-3, is DSGVTQTPKHLITATGQRVTLRCSPRSGDLSVYWYQQSLDQGLQFLIQYYNGEERAKGNILERFSAQQFPDLHSELNLSSLELGDSALYFCASSGSPDRVGNTIYFGEGSWLTVV.